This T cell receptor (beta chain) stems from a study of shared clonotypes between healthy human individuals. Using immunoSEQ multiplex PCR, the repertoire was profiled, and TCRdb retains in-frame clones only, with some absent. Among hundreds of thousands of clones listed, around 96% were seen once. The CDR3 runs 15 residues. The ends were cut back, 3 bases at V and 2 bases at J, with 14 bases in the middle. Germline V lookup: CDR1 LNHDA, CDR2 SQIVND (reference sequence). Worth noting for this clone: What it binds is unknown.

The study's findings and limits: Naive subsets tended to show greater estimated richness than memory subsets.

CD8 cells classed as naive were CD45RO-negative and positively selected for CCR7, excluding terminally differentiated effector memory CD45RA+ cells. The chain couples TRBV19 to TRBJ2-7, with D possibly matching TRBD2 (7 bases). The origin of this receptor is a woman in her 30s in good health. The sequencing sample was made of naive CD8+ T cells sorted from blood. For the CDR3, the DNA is TGTGCCAGTAGTATTGAAGGGGGGGCTACCTACGAGCAGTACTTC. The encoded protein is CASSIEGGATYEQYF.